This T cell receptor beta chain stems from a study of T cell repertoires in ileal Crohn's disease. At the level of the study: All patients had surgery for stricturing (roughly 61%) or penetrating (around 40%) disease. Thiopurines (11) or anti-TNF agents (18) were given postoperatively to about half.

Included were adult ileal or ileocolonic Crohn's patients indicated for ileocolonic resection. Approximately 550 nanograms of biopsy DNA per sample underwent TCRB immunosequencing. TCRdb keeps only in-frame clones here, not all; method: immunoSEQ multiplex PCR. The sample holds roughly 4,400 clones, about 80% seen once. The CDR3 contains 11 residues. Trimming took 4 bases from V and 11 from J, leaving 14 bases between them. CDR1 is GTSNPN and CDR2 is SVGIG in the germline V gene (reference sequence). The chain couples TRBV30 to TRBJ1-1; D uncertain. This receptor was taken from an adult with Crohn's disease. The sample taken for sequencing was ileal tissue. CDR3 amino acids: CAWILSRSAFF. The DNA of the CDR3 is TGTGCCTGGATCCTATCACGGTCGGCTTTCTTT.